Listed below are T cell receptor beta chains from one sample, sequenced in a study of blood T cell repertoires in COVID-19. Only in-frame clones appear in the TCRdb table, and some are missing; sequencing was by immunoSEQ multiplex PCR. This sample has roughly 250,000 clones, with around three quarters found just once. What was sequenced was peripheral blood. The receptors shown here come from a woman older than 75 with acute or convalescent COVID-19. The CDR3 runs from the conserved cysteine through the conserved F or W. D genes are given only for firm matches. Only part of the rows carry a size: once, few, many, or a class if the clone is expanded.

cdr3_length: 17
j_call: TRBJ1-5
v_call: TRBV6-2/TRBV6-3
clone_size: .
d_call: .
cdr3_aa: CASSYSRGRISNQPQHF
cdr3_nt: TGTGCCAGCAGTTACTCGAGAGGCCGGATTAGCAATCAGCCCCAGCATTTT

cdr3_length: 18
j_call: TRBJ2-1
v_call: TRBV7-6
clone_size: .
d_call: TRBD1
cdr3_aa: CASSLGVYLGQGLNEQFF
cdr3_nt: TGTGCCAGCAGCTTAGGCGTATATCTGGGACAGGGGTTGAATGAGCAGTTCTTC

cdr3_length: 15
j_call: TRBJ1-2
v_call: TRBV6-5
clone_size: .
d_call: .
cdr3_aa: CASRLRDKGGEGYTF
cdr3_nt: TGTGCCAGCAGACTCCGGGACAAGGGTGGCGAGGGCTACACCTTC

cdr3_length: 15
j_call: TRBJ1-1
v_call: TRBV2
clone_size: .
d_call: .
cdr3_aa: CASRARGVPSTEAFF
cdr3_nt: TGTGCCAGCAGGGCCCGGGGAGTCCCGAGTACTGAAGCTTTCTTT

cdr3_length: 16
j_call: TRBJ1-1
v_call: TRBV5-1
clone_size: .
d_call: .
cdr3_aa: CASSTGGNRQNTEAFF
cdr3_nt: TGCGCCAGCAGCACTGGGGGGAACAGGCAAAACACTGAAGCTTTCTTT

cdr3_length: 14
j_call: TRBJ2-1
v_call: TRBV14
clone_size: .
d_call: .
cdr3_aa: CASSQAASMNEQFF
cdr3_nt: TGTGCCAGCAGCCAAGCGGCTAGTATGAATGAGCAGTTCTTC

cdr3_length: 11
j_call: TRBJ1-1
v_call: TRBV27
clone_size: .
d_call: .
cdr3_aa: CASSLISGAFF
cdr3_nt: TGTGCCAGCAGTTTAATCTCGGGAGCTTTCTTT

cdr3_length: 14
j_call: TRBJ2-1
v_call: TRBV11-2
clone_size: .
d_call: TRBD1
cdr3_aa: CASSPGQVNNEQFF
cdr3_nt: TGTGCCAGCAGCCCCGGACAGGTCAACAATGAGCAGTTCTTC

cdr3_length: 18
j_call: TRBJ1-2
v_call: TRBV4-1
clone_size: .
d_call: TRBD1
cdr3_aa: CASSQELTGGASNYGYTF
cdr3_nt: TGCGCCAGCAGCCAAGAATTGACAGGGGGCGCGTCTAACTATGGCTACACCTTC

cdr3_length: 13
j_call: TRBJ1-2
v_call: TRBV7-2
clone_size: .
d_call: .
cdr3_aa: CASSLVADYGYTF
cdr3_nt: TGTGCCAGCAGCTTAGTGGCAGACTATGGCTACACCTTC

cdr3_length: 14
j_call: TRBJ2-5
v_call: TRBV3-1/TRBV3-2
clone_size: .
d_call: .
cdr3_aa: CASSQDGPQETQYF
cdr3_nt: TGTGCCAGCAGCCAAGATGGGCCTCAAGAGACCCAGTACTTC

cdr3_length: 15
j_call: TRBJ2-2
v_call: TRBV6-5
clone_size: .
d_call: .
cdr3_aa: CASRLEYTNTGELFF
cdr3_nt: TGTGCCAGCAGGTTGGAGTATACGAACACCGGGGAGCTGTTTTTT

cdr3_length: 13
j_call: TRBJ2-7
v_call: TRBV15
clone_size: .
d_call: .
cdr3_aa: CATSRDSLYEQYF
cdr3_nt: TGTGCCACCAGCAGAGATAGCCTATACGAGCAGTACTTC

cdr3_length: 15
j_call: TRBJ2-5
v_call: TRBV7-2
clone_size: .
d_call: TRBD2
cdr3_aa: CASSLALGGRKTQYF
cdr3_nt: TGTGCCAGCAGCTTAGCGCTCGGCGGGAGAAAGACCCAGTACTTC

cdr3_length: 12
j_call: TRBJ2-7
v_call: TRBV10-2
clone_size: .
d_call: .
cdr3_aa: CASSVQAHEQYF
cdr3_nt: TGCGCCAGCAGTGTGCAAGCTCACGAGCAGTACTTC

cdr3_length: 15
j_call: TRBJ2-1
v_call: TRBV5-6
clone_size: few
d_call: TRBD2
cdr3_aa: CASSWERGVGNEQFF
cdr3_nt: TGTGCCAGCAGCTGGGAGCGGGGGGTAGGGAATGAGCAGTTCTTC

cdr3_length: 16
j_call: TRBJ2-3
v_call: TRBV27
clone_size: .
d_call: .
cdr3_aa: CASSLRGTGEPDTQYF
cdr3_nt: TGTGCCAGCAGTTTAAGGGGAACGGGAGAGCCAGATACGCAGTATTTT

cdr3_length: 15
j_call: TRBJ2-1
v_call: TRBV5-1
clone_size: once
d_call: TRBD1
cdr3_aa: CASSLGTTGGNEQFF
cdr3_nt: TGCGCCAGCAGCTTGGGGACGACAGGGGGAAATGAGCAGTTCTTC

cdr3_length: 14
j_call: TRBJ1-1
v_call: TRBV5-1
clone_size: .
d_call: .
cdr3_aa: CASSPGELNTEAFF
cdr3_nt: TGCGCCAGCAGCCCCGGAGAATTGAACACTGAAGCTTTCTTT

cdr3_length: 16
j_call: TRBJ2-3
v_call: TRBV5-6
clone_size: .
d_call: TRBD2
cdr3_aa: CASSLYLAGASDTQYF
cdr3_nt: TGTGCCAGCAGCTTGTACCTAGCGGGAGCGTCAGATACGCAGTATTTT

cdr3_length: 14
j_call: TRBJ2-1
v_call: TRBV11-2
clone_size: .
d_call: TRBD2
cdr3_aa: CASRVAGGGNEQFF
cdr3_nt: TGTGCCAGCAGGGTAGCGGGAGGAGGCAATGAGCAGTTCTTC

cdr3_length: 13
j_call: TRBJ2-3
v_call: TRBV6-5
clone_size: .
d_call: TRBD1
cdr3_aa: CASRSTGPGTQYF
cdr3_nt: TGTGCCAGCAGGTCGACAGGGCCCGGTACGCAGTATTTT

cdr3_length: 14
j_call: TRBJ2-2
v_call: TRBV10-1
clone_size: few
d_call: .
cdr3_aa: CASTRDFVRGELFF
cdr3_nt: TGCGCCAGCACGCGGGATTTTGTGCGCGGGGAGCTGTTTTTT

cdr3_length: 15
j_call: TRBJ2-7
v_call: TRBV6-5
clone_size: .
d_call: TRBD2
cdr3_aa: CASQTSGAGAVEQYF
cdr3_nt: TGTGCCAGTCAGACTAGCGGGGCCGGTGCGGTCGAGCAGTACTTC